Described below is a single T cell receptor beta chain sequence and its context. The data were produced by immunoSEQ multiplex PCR, yet TCRdb's version contains in-frame clones alone and is incomplete. The sample has roughly 64,000 clones; roughly 70% are singletons. The participants were between roughly 18 and 90 years old and came from about two dozen US areas. CDR3 length: 14 amino acids. Germline lookup yields CDR1 SGHTA and CDR2 FQGNSA. V gave up 5 bases and J gave up 6 bases; unmatched junction bases: 9. The sample originates from a study of blood T cell repertoires in COVID-19. Background on the study: Sites in the United States, Italy and Spain provided acute and convalescent COVID-19 samples.

The clonotype originates from an older woman who had been exposed to COVID-19. The gene calls are TRBV7-2 and TRBJ2-5; TRBD1 aligns across 7 bases. The specimen was PBMCs or T cells enriched from blood (not recorded which). CDR3 nucleotides: TGTGCCAGCAGCGCCGACAGGGTGGCGAAGACCCAGTACTTC. Translating gives CASSADRVAKTQYF.